The source of this T cell receptor (beta chain) is a study of pediatric ulcerative colitis (dated by TCRdb to the late 2010s). A note on the overall study: Of the ulcerative colitis patients, over 5 had pancolitis and two had left-sided colitis, and histology in every patient was consistent with ulcerative colitis. The Pediatric Ulcerative Colitis Activity Index classified a couple of patients as having mild disease, several as having moderate disease and three as having acute severe colitis. From under 10 newly diagnosed, treatment-naive pediatric ulcerative colitis patients and a handful of non-IBD control children, paired blood and rectal samples were collected.

This clone has just a few counts. The antigen it recognizes is unknown. The record has no base qualities; no much larger clone is one base away. Rearranged CDR3 beta regions were amplified from genomic DNA with multiplex V and J primers using the immunoSEQ TRB Survey service. To keep sequencing depth equal across samples, survey-level depth of up to 500,000 reads per sample was applied. The libraries were purified and pooled, then sequenced using Illumina technology. Concerning the study's data processing: Productive clonality, sample overlap, pairwise scatters, CDR3 beta length, V/D/J gene usage and productiveness were all assessed with the immunoSEQ online tools. Calculated diversity was the number of unique rearrangements divided by total templates times 100; Shannon and Simpson indices were also computed. Z-score normalized data were analyzed by principal component analysis with the R prcomp function and the ggbiplot package. Morisita's index was used to measure clonal overlap between blood and rectum within each subject. TCRdb re-hosts the immuneACCESS table, in-frame sequences only. Its copies lack some clones; in the studies checked, an unresolved V gene accounts for under half of them, and the cause for the rest is not known. V and J calls and clone size are as listed in that table; D and trimming were resolved from the DNA. In this sample the table shows 25,000 to 35,000 clones, approximately 82% of which occur a single time. Around 4.5% of the sample rests with the top ten.

Spanning cysteine to phenylalanine, the CDR3 consists of 14 amino acids. The CDR3 DNA has 42 bases and is translated from base 1. What the study reported, not specific to this receptor: Clonal overlap between a subject's own blood and rectum was significantly greater in ulcerative colitis patients than in controls, which suggests more T cell trafficking to inflamed tissue. Two rectal CDR3 clonotypes were found in every ulcerative colitis patient but in no control. For technical reasons, substantially fewer templates were yielded by the blood samples of two patients, and these blood samples were excluded from blood-rectal overlap analysis. Only four individuals were included in the healthy control group, which was small. Features of the rectal repertoire distinguished controls, mild-moderate colitis patients and acute severe colitis patients, and in acute severe colitis, rectal diversity was reduced because of clonal expansions. Repertoires were derived from total lymphocyte DNA, so rare subsets such as regulatory T cells may have patterns not reflected.

Ulcerative colitis patients had received no immunosuppressive medication before the diagnostic colonoscopy. A blood sample was drawn at the time of the colonoscopy. The Wizard kit (Promega) was used to extract genomic DNA from both blood and intestinal samples. The sample taken for sequencing was blood. The rearrangement joined TRBV1 to TRBJ1-6; the table's D call TRBD1 went unverified against the DNA. TRBV1 is a recognized pseudogene. The clonotype originates from a boy aged 5-17 years with severe ulcerative colitis. The DNA reads as follows: TGCACCAGCAGCCGACAGGGACGAAGCTCACCCCTCCACTTT. Translated, it gives CTSSRQGRSSPLHF.